This T cell receptor beta chain came from a study of glioma-infiltrating T cells. Looking at the study overall: Before surgery, glioma patients received dexamethasone for at most six days. Findings of the study overall: Signature shared blood CDR3 motifs were enriched in low-divergence and depleted in high-divergence patients. Gliomas, especially low-grade, showed above-expected tissue-blood divergence; non-neoplastic patients showed below.

The CDR3 runs 15 residues. V shed 6 bases and J shed 8 bases, with 17 bases lying between them. The germline CDR1 and CDR2 sequences are LNHDA and SQIVND (reference sequence). Using RNA template, CDR3s of TCR alpha and beta were amplified with iRepertoire arm-PCR. Tissue mRNA or PBMC total RNA, 100-400 ng, went into one-step reverse transcription and amplification. From the multiplex PCR reads, TCRdb called clonotypes with MiXCR, one entry per CDR3 protein. Altogether about 410,000 distinct CDR3 sequences are present, roughly two fifths being singletons, with the ten largest covering around 12%. As regards this clonotype: Antigen: not known.

This receptor was obtained from a human donor with low-grade glioma or glioblastoma, undergoing nonglioma brain surgery, or in good health (not recorded which). Sequencing was done on a sample of glioma tissue, nonneoplastic brain tissue, or PBMCs (not recorded which). The chain is built from TRBV19 and TRBJ1-6; weak D call: TRBD1 (5 bases). The CDR3 DNA is TGTGCCAGTAGGGAGGGACCAAAAAGGCATTCACCCCTCCACTTT. This gives the protein CASREGPKRHSPLHF.